This TCR beta chain stems from a study of cytomegalovirus exposure and HLA in healthy donors. The CDR3 has 12 amino acids. V lost 8 bases, J lost 6 bases, and 11 bases lay in between. CDR1 and CDR2 (germline): MNHEY, SVGAGI. PCR used 60 Vbeta primers and 13 Jbeta primers. Sequenced by immunoSEQ multiplex PCR; TCRdb stores in-frame clones only, minus some. The sample consists of fewer than 200,000 clones, 78% of them appearing once. The sequence derives from a young woman in good health and CMV-seropositive. The sequencing sample was made of PBMCs. The chain links TRBV6-5 to TRBJ1-5; TRBD1 is a possible D gene (5 bases). The CDR3 reads CASSTGGQPQHF. In DNA form, the CDR3 reads TGTGCCAGCTCAACAGGTGGTCAGCCCCAGCATTTT.